Listed here are 21 T cell receptor beta chains from one sample, sequenced in a study of T-cell memory formation after mild COVID-19. TCRdb reprocessed the 5' RACE reads via MiXCR and lists one record per CDR3 protein. The table records around 200,000 distinct CDR3 sequences, roughly 30% of them present only once. Material: PBMCs or a T cell subset sorted from them (not recorded which). The source is an adult woman who had mild COVID-19 (a few samples of this study predate the infection). Cell type and time point are not known.

The chain combines TRBV4-1 with TRBJ2-7; D might be TRBD1 (5 bases). Trimming shortened V by 0 bases and J by 3 bases, and 9 bases separated the two germline ends. The CDR3 sequence is 14 residues long. Per germline, CDR1 MGHRA and CDR2 YSYEKL. CDR3 sequence: CASSQEMDIYEQYF. The DNA for the CDR3 is TGCGCCAGCAGCCAAGAAATGGACATCTACGAGCAGTACTTC.

The V call is TRBV7-8, the J call TRBJ2-1, with a weak D call TRBD2 (5 bases). V shed 10 bases and J shed 8 bases, with 12 bases lying between them. This CDR3 has 11 residues. Germline CDR1 is SGHVS and CDR2 is FQNEAQ. The chain's CDR3 is CATVGAYEQFF. Here the CDR3 DNA reads TGTGCCACGGTGGGAGCGTATGAGCAGTTCTTC.

A few counts support this clonotype. J is TRBJ2-7 and V is TRBV9; D may be TRBD1 or TRBD2 (5 bases each). V gave up 3 bases and J gave up 5 bases, with 15 bases separating them. The CDR3 runs 14 residues. Germline lookup yields CDR1 SGDLS and CDR2 YYNGEE. The CDR3 is CASSASSGTHEQYF. CDR3 DNA: TGTGCCAGCAGCGCAAGCTCAGGGACCCACGAGCAGTACTTC.

This clonotype appeared a few times. The chain links TRBV30 to TRBJ2-1, with D tentatively TRBD1 or TRBD2 (5 bases each). Trimming pared 0 bases from V and 9 bases from J, leaving 6 bases between. Germline loops: CDR1 GTSNPN, CDR2 SVGIG (reference sequence). The CDR3 runs 11 residues. The CDR3 sequence: CAWSVGGEQFF. The CDR3 nucleotides read TGTGCCTGGAGTGTTGGGGGTGAGCAGTTCTTC.

This clonotype occurred a few times. The chain links TRBV9 to TRBJ2-3; 8 nucleotides match TRBD1. The CDR3 has 14 amino acids. V lost 5 bases to trimming and J lost 4 bases; unmatched junction nucleotides: 6. The V gene's germline CDR1 is SGDLS and CDR2 YYNGEE. The CDR3 region is CASSRQGRADTQYF. The CDR3 DNA sequence: TGTGCCAGCAGTAGACAGGGGCGCGCAGATACGCAGTATTTT.

This chain connects TRBV7-9 to TRBJ2-7; D uncertain. CDR3 length equals 14 residues. V was clipped by 8 bases and J by 2 bases, with 16 bases between them. Per germline, CDR1 SEHNR and CDR2 FQNEAQ (reference sequence). The CDR3 reads CASGPGRSPYEQYF. The CDR3 bases are TGTGCCAGCGGGCCAGGACGGAGTCCCTACGAGCAGTACTTC.

This clonotype was seen more than once but under ten times. J is TRBJ2-2 and V is TRBV4-2, with D maybe TRBD1 (6 bases). The CDR3 runs 16 residues. V dropped 1 base and J dropped 7 bases, with 16 bases sitting between them. Germline V gene data show CDR1 as LGHNA and CDR2 as YNFKEQ. The CDR3: CASSQVITGQHGELFF. CDR3 bases: TGTGCCAGCAGCCAAGTTATAACAGGGCAGCACGGGGAGCTGTTTTTT.

This clonotype was picked up a small number of times. V and J are TRBV24-1 and TRBJ2-3; D not certain. Germline-derived CDR1 and CDR2 are KGHDR and SFDVKD. V lost 0 bases and J lost 3, with 9 bases in between. The CDR3 length is 15 residues. The DNA for the CDR3 is TGTGCCACCAGTGATTTGTCGGTAGCTACAGATACGCAGTATTTT. Protein sequence: CATSDLSVATDTQYF.

This clonotype occurred a few times. This chain links TRBV20-1 with TRBJ2-2; D is perhaps TRBD1 (5 bases). Germline values: CDR1 DFQATT, CDR2 SNEGSKA (reference sequence). Trimming took off 5 bases at V and 7 bases at J, with 14 bases between the two ends. The CDR3 contains 13 residues. The CDR3 sequence is CSAPQGVSGELFF. The CDR3 bases are TGCAGTGCTCCTCAGGGTGTCAGCGGGGAGCTGTTTTTT.

This rearrangement joins TRBV11-2 to TRBJ2-1; D gene uncertain. Germline V lookup: CDR1 SGHAT, CDR2 FQNNGV. Trimming stripped 1 base from V and 5 bases from J, with 9 bases between. The CDR3 is 14 residues long. The CDR3 DNA sequence: TGTGCCAGCAGCTTAGTAGTGTGGGACAATGAGCAGTTCTTC. It specifies CASSLVVWDNEQFF. The whole variable domain, remainder taken from reference TRBV11-2 and TRBJ2-1, is EAGVAQSPRYKIIEKRQSVAFWCNPISGHATLYWYQQILGQGPKLLIQFQNNGVVDDSQLPKDRFSAERLKGVDSTLKIQPAKLEDSAVYLCASSLVVWDNEQFFGPGTRLTVL.

This clonotype was observed a handful of times. The J gene is TRBJ2-2, the V gene TRBV20-1, with D perhaps TRBD1 (6 bases). V was trimmed by 0 bases and J by 5 bases, leaving 10 bases between them. CDR1 DFQATT and CDR2 SNEGSKA come from the germline V gene (reference sequence). This CDR3 is 14 amino acids long. The CDR3 nucleotides are TGCAGTGCTAGAGATCAGGGGATAACCGGGGAGCTGTTTTTT. As protein: CSARDQGITGELFF.

This clonotype was counted only a few times. The chain couples TRBV5-4 to TRBJ1-3, with D perhaps TRBD1 (5 bases). The CDR3 is 15 residues long. Germline V gene lookup returns CDR1 SGHNT and CDR2 YYREEE (reference sequence). V was trimmed by 3 bases and J by 4 bases, leaving 14 bases between them. The CDR3 spells CASSSTRDGGNTIYF. The CDR3 DNA reads TGTGCCAGCAGCTCTACCCGGGACGGAGGAAACACCATATATTTT. Variable domain in full (rest from reference TRBV5-4 and TRBJ1-3): ETGVTQSPTHLIKTRGQQVTLRCSSQSGHNTVSWYQQALGQGPQFIFQYYREEENGRGNFPPRFSGLQFPNYSSELNVNALELDDSALYLCASSSTRDGGNTIYFGEGSWLTVV.

This chain joins TRBV4-2 and TRBJ2-3; 9 bases agree with TRBD2. The CDR3 runs to 17 residues. V gave up 0 bases and J gave up 0 bases; unmatched junction bases: 4. In germline, CDR1 is LGHNA, CDR2 YNFKEQ. CDR3 sequence: CASSQDLTSGSTDTQYF. Written as DNA, the CDR3 is TGTGCCAGCAGCCAAGACTTGACTAGCGGAAGCACAGATACGCAGTATTTT.

This clonotype was counted a few times. The chain links TRBV7-2 to TRBJ2-2; 7 bases fit TRBD2. Germline V gene lookup returns CDR1 SGHTA and CDR2 FQGNSA. Unmatched junction bases numbered 3, after V lost 5 bases and J lost 6 bases. The CDR3 length is 13 residues. In nucleotides, the CDR3 is TGTGCCAGCAGCATCGGACTAGCCGGGGAGCTGTTTTTT. This sequence encodes CASSIGLAGELFF.

This clonotype appeared a few times. The chain combines TRBV28 with TRBJ2-7; D unresolved. CDR3 size: 12 residues. The V gene's germline CDR1 is MDHEN and CDR2 SYDVKM. Between the trimmed V and J ends, which lost 5 bases and 0 bases, there was a span of 5 bases. The CDR3 sequence is CASSQSSYEQYF. DNA of the CDR3: TGTGCCAGCAGTCAGAGCTCCTACGAGCAGTACTTC.

This rearrangement joins TRBV7-9 to TRBJ2-7, with D perhaps matching TRBD1 or TRBD2 (5 bases each). There are 14 residues in the CDR3. V dropped 2 bases and J dropped 6 bases, with 14 bases sitting between them. The germline CDR1 and CDR2 sequences are SEHNR and FQNEAQ (reference sequence). CDR3 residues: CASSLPGTGGEQYF. The CDR3 nucleotides read TGTGCCAGCAGCTTACCAGGGACCGGAGGCGAGCAGTACTTC. Using reference TRBV7-9 and TRBJ2-7 for the parts outside the CDR3, the full variable domain is DTGVSQNPRHKITKRGQNVTFRCDPISEHNRLYWYRQTLGQGPEFLTYFQNEAQLEKSRLLSDRFSAERPKGSFSTLEIQRTEQGDSAMYLCASSLPGTGGEQYFGPGTRLTVT.

The chain combines TRBV5-1 with TRBJ2-7; 7 nucleotides line up with TRBD1. This CDR3 contains 14 residues. With 0 bases clipped from V and 9 bases from J, the junction kept 9 bases outside the gene matches. Germline V gene data show CDR1 as SGHRS and CDR2 as YFSETQ. Written as DNA, the CDR3 is TGCGCCAGCAGCTTGGGGAGACAGGGAAATTCGCAGTACTTC. Translated: CASSLGRQGNSQYF.

The J gene is TRBJ2-1, the V gene TRBV19; TRBD2 matches 9 bases. Losses at the gene ends were 10 bases for V and 5 bases for J; bases not matched to a gene: 12. The germline CDR1 and CDR2 sequences are LNHDA and SQIVND (reference sequence). This CDR3 is built from 15 residues. This CDR3 reads CATSIRLAANNEQFF. CDR3 nucleotides: TGTGCCACTTCGATCCGACTAGCGGCCAACAATGAGCAGTTCTTC.

The gene calls are TRBV27 and TRBJ2-2, with 8 bases that match TRBD1. The CDR3 loop spans 14 amino acids. V shed 5 bases, J shed 7 bases, and the junction held 6 bases outside the gene matches. The germline gives CDR1 MNHEY, CDR2 SMNVEV (reference sequence). The CDR3 DNA reads as TGTGCCAGCAGTCCCAGGGGGCGGGTCGGGGAGCTGTTTTTT. Protein sequence: CASSPRGRVGELFF.

The chain couples TRBV7-9 to TRBJ1-2; D not resolved. Germline V gene sequence: CDR1 SEHNR, CDR2 FQNEAQ (reference sequence). V lost 5 bases and J 4 bases, leaving 17 bases between the germline ends. The CDR3 contains 15 residues. CDR3 sequence (DNA): TGTGCCAGCAGCCGTCCCTCCGGGAAGGGCTATGGCTACACCTTC. It codes for CASSRPSGKGYGYTF.

This clonotype was seen a few times. V is TRBV7-8 and J is TRBJ1-1; 7 bases are shared with TRBD1. V lost 4 bases and J lost 5; bases outside the gene matches: 16. The CDR3 covers 17 residues. The germline V gene has CDR1 SGHVS and CDR2 FQNEAQ. The CDR3 region is CASSWGGQLVTRTEAFF. In DNA, the CDR3 is TGTGCCAGCAGCTGGGGGGGACAGCTCGTAACAAGGACTGAAGCTTTCTTT.